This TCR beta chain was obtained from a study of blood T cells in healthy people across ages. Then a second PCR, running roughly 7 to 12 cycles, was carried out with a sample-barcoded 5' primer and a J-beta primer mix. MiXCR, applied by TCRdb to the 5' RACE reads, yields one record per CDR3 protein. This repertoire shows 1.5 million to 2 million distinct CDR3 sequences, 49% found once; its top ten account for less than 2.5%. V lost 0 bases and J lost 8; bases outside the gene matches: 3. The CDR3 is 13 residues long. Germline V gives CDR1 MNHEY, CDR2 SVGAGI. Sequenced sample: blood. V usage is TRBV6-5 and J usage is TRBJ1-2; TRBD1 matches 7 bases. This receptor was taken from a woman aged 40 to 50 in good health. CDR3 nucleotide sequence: TGTGCCAGCAGTTACTCCACAGGGGAGGGCTACACCTTC. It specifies CASSYSTGEGYTF.